This TCR beta chain was identified in a study of cytomegalovirus exposure and HLA in healthy donors. 13 Jbeta primers and 60 Vbeta primers were used for the PCR. The table came from immunoSEQ multiplex PCR; TCRdb's copy has only in-frame clones and leaves some out. The data show about 220,000 clones, roughly 82% seen once. V gave up 0 bases and J gave up 7 bases, with 13 bases separating them. The germline gives CDR1 SGHVS, CDR2 FNYEAQ. The CDR3 is 14 residues long. The material sequenced was PBMCs. J is TRBJ2-7 and V is TRBV7-6, with D perhaps TRBD1 (6 bases). This clonotype was sampled from a man aged 40-49 years in good health and CMV-seropositive. Written as DNA, the CDR3 is TGTGCCAGCAGCTTAGCGGCACAGGGTGGAGAGCAGTACTTC. Its protein product is CASSLAAQGGEQYF.